Listed here are 6 T cell receptor beta chains from one sample, sequenced in a study of shared clonotypes between healthy human individuals (dated by TCRdb to the early 2020s). Library preparation employed the immunoSEQ multiplex PCR assay. TCRdb took over this immuneACCESS table, retaining in-frame rearrangements with V and J assigned. Such tables are incomplete; in checked studies, under half of the missing clones stem from an unresolved V gene, and the remainder is unexplained. The sample records 400,000 to 600,000 clones, roughly 85% of which are singletons. The ten largest clones capture around 12% of the sample. The material sequenced was PBMCs. Receptor source: a woman aged 40 to 49 in good health. Some clones in this sample may be carry-over from other donors' samples.

The chain employs TRBV15 and TRBJ1-1, with D unclear. Germline V gene sequence: CDR1 LNHNV, CDR2 YYDKDF (reference sequence). Trimming left V 3 bases short and J 0 bases short, with 8 bases between. The CDR3 runs to 14 residues. The chain's CDR3 is CATSRQMLNTEAFF. DNA of the CDR3: TGTGCCACCAGCAGGCAGATGCTGAACACTGAAGCTTTCTTT.

As for this clone: At the DNA level, this CDR3 is encoded by other sequences in the same sample as well. This sequence joins TRBV19 and TRBJ1-5; D perhaps matches TRBD1 (6 bases). This CDR3 has 14 residues. V gave up 6 bases and J gave up 4 bases, with 13 bases separating them. Per the germline V gene, CDR1 is LNHDA and CDR2 is SQIVND (reference sequence). The DNA of the CDR3 is TGTGCCAGTAGGGGGCCAGGGACAAATCAGCCCCAGCATTTT. Protein sequence: CASRGPGTNQPQHF.

The chain couples TRBV29-1 to TRBJ2-7; 12 bases are a match to TRBD2. Trimming removed 6 bases from V and 4 bases from J; junction bases left unmatched: 7. The CDR3 is made up of 14 amino acids. Germline loops: CDR1 SQVTM, CDR2 ANQGSEA. CDR3 coding DNA: TGCAGCGTCCTGACTAGCGGGAGAGAATACGAGCAGTACTTC. Its protein product is CSVLTSGREYEQYF.

The rearrangement uses TRBV2 and TRBJ2-7, with TRBD1 identical over 7 bases. Germline assignment: CDR1 SNHLY and CDR2 FYNNEI. V was pared by 5 bases and J by 13 bases, with 11 bases of the junction left unmatched. The CDR3 has 12 amino acids. DNA of the CDR3: TGTGCCAGCAGTTTAGGGGACAGCTCGGTCTACTTC. Protein product: CASSLGDSSVYF.

This clone was detected a few times. The genes are TRBV19 and TRBJ2-3; D ambiguous. The germline V gene has CDR1 LNHDA and CDR2 SQIVND (reference sequence). The length of the CDR3 is 14 residues. V gave up 7 bases and J gave up 1 base, with 12 bases separating them. The chain's CDR3 is CASTSLKGTDTQYF. The DNA of the CDR3 is TGTGCCAGTACCTCGCTTAAGGGCACAGATACGCAGTATTTT.

The chain couples TRBV14 to TRBJ2-5; D is unclear. Germline-derived CDR1 and CDR2 are SGHDN and FVKESK. The CDR3 consists of 12 residues. Trimming stripped 4 bases from V and 8 bases from J, with 11 bases between. Written as DNA, the CDR3 is TGTGCCAGCAGCCCCTCCTTGTATACCCAGTACTTC. This translates into CASSPSLYTQYF.